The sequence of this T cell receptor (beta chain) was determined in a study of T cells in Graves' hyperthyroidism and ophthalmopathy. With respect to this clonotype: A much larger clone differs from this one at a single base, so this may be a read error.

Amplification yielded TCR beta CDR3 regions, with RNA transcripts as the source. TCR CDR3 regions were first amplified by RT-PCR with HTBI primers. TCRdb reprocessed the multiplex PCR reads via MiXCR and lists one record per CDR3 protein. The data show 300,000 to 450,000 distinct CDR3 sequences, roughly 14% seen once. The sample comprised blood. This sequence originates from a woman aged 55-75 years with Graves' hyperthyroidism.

CDR3 residues: CASRFSPGDSQYF. Here the CDR3 DNA reads TGTGCCAGCAGATTTTCTCCGGGAGACTCGCAGTACTTC. This sequence joins TRBV11-2 and TRBJ2-5, with D tentatively TRBD2 (6 bases). This CDR3 region has 13 residues. The germline gives CDR1 SGHAT, CDR2 FQNNGV. Trimming took 6 bases from V and 11 from J, leaving 19 bases between them.